This TCR beta chain originates from a study of T cells in Graves' hyperthyroidism and ophthalmopathy (dated by TCRdb to the late 2010s). Regarding the complete study: Peripheral blood was sampled at the time of initial diagnosis, prior to any treatment. To identify distinguishing TCR V-J signatures, a discovery cohort of around 98 patients was used, comprising approximately 40 with Graves' ophthalmopathy and under 60 with stable Graves' hyperthyroidism. Prospective prediction of ophthalmopathy was tested in an independent validation cohort of 18 hyperthyroidism patients and 17 patients who later progressed to ophthalmopathy. For training and testing, the 100 or so patients in the discovery cohort were randomly divided in a 7:3 ratio. Thyroid tissue and blood T-cell repertoires from over 5 Graves' hyperthyroidism patients were also compared in the study. After blood sampling, hyperthyroidism patients were treated with methimazole at a starting dose of 30 mg daily, and ophthalmopathy patients were treated with high-dose intravenous methylprednisolone. TCR Vbeta CDR3 sequencing of approximately 140 peripheral blood samples (under 45 ophthalmopathy, around 80 hyperthyroidism and approximately 17 progressor patients) is reported in the paper. General findings and caveats noted by the study authors: No statistical method was used to fix the sample size in advance, and group allocation was not hidden from the investigators. During validation, the model predicted progression to ophthalmopathy a median of around 7 months ahead of onset, with more than 60% sensitivity and less than 85% specificity. Most expanded thyroid clonotypes (frequency above 0.001) were also detected in blood, suggesting blood repertoires may reflect thyroid immune responses. Ophthalmopathy was separated from stable hyperthyroidism by a 13 V-J signature model, with around 90% sensitivity and 81% to 83% specificity obtained in cross-validation and 80%/75% obtained in testing.

A patient counted as having stable Graves' hyperthyroidism if no progression to ophthalmopathy occurred over 18 months of follow-up. Hyperthyroidism patients were newly diagnosed, had a disease duration of under 2 months, and were aged 18 to 65 years. The study excluded patients with uncontrolled infections, other autoimmune diseases, pregnancy or lactation. Diagnoses were established on the basis of clinical symptoms, serum thyroxine and TRAb, thyroid ultrasound, and orbital computed tomography. PBMCs were isolated from approximately 10 ml of fresh peripheral blood by Ficoll-Paque density gradient centrifugation. Total RNA was extracted using Trizol reagent, and RNA quality was assessed on an Agilent 2100 Bioanalyzer. The TCR beta CDR3 regions were amplified from RNA transcripts. The first round of RT-PCR for the TCR CDR3 was performed with the HTBI primer set and the Qiagen OneStep RT-PCR kit. The libraries were constructed in a second round of multiplex PCR and then size-selected and purified. Paired-end sequencing of the libraries was performed with 100 bp reads on an Illumina HiSeq2000. Turning to the authors' computational methods: SOAPnuke was used to process the raw data, with reads discarded if the reads contained adapters or uncalled bases, had a mean Phred below 15, or lacked an exact constant-primer or identifier match. High-quality paired reads were merged using COPE v1.2.5, and each unique nucleotide sequence was defined as a clonotype. MiTCR v1.1 was used to align clonotypes to the IMGT TRBV, TRBD and TRBJ reference segments. Only V-J combinations with frequency above 0.0001, covering about 99% of repertoires, were analysed. The TCS score was defined as F50 (clonal expansion) divided by E x V (chaos), with BLOSUM62-based TCRdist calculated between CDR3 peptides within each V-J. Welch's t-statistics and random forest reduced 450 to 600 V-J features to 13, which were used in a naive Bayes classifier (R e1071). TCRdb applied fastp at Q25 and MiXCR to the public reads, then kept only in-frame beta chains. A single entry per CDR3 protein holds the most common genes and DNA from its merged rows. The V and J calls were not made by the authors but by TCRdb's processing. The sample table records 300,000 to 450,000 distinct CDR3 sequences; about 15% of these occur just once. 9.5% to 12% of the sample is held by the ten biggest clonotypes.

In this sample, this clonotype turned up many times. Its specific antigen is unknown. No much larger clonotype is one base removed from it; base qualities were not supplied. Specimen: blood. This TCR was recovered from a woman in her sixties with Graves' hyperthyroidism.

The bases are TGCGCCAGCAGTGTTCCGGGGATGAACACTGAAGCTTTCTTT. Its protein reads: CASSVPGMNTEAFF. The sequence links TRBV10-2 to TRBJ1-1, with the D segment identity uncertain. The junction shows trimming of 4 bases on V and 0 bases on J, plus 9 bases between the germline ends. Via the germline V gene, CDR1 is WSHSY and CDR2 SAAADI. From the cysteine up to the phenylalanine, the CDR3 has a length of 14 residues. Only the CDR3 portion is preserved as DNA: 42 bases, with reading frame beginning at the first base.